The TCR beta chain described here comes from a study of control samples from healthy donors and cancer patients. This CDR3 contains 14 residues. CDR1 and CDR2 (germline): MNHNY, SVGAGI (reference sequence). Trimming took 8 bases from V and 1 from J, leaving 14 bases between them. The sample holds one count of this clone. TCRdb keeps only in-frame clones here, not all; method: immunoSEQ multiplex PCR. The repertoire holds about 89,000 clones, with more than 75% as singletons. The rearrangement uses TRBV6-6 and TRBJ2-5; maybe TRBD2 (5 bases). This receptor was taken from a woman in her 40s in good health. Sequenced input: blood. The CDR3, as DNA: TGTGCCAGCCTCCCAGCCGGACTCCAAGAGACCCAGTACTTC. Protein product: CASLPAGLQETQYF.